The 6 T cell receptor beta chains below come from one sample, sequenced in a study of OX40 agonist ivuxolimab in advanced cancers. Only in-frame clones appear in the TCRdb table, and some are missing; sequencing was by immunoSEQ multiplex PCR. The sample records approximately 70,000 clones, around 89% being singletons. Material: CD4+ or CD8+ T cells sorted from blood, obtained in a trial of the OX40 agonist ivuxolimab. These TCRs come from an adult with an advanced solid tumor such as melanoma, head and neck, liver or kidney cancer.

V gene TRBV23-1 combines with J gene TRBJ2-7; weak D call: TRBD2 (5 bases). TRBV23-1 is an ORF for which the function is uncertain. This CDR3 contains 12 residues. Deletions cut 4 bases from V and 5 bases from J, with 9 bases between. CDR3 protein: CASSRGNHEQYF. The CDR3 DNA reads as TGCGCCAGCAGTCGAGGGAACCACGAGCAGTACTTC.

The genes are TRBV19 and TRBJ2-1; TRBD1 agrees at 12 bases. Germline V CDR1 and CDR2: LNHDA, SQIVND (reference sequence). The J segment lost 10 bases and the V segment lost 7 bases, leaving 5 bases of the junction unmatched. The CDR3 consists of 13 residues. The CDR3 reads CASITGTGGEQFF. The CDR3 DNA follows: TGTGCCAGTATTACCGGGACAGGGGGCGAGCAGTTCTTC. Looking up the rest from reference TRBV19 and TRBJ2-1 gives the full variable domain: DGGITQSPKYLFRKEGQNVTLSCEQNLNHDAMYWYRQDPGQGLRLIYYSQIVNDFQKGDIAEGYSVSREKKESFPLTVTSAQKNPTAFYLCASITGTGGEQFFGPGTRLTVL.

A note on this clone: In the same sample, other DNA sequences code for this CDR3. The J gene is TRBJ1-5, the V gene TRBV2; no reliable D call. The V end was cut by 3 bases, the J end by 4 bases, with 7 bases between. This CDR3 comprises 13 residues. The germline gives CDR1 SNHLY, CDR2 FYNNEI. CDR3 sequence reads: CASSDGGNQPQHF. The DNA of the CDR3 is TGTGCCAGCAGTGACGGTGGAAATCAGCCCCAGCATTTT.

This clone came up a few times. For the CDR3, the DNA is TGTGCCAGCAGTTTAGTTAGGGCCGCTAAAGGGGCTTTCTTT. This encodes CASSLVRAAKGAFF. This sequence joins TRBV28 and TRBJ1-1; D not certain. Trimming stripped 2 bases from V and 11 bases from J, with 18 bases between. CDR1 MDHEN and CDR2 SYDVKM come from the germline V gene. The CDR3 is made up of 14 amino acids.

The rearrangement links TRBV4-2 to TRBJ2-1; D gene ambiguous. V shed 0 bases and J shed 9 bases, with 9 bases lying between them. Germline V gene data show CDR1 as LGHNA and CDR2 as YNFKEQ. CDR3 length equals 13 residues. The CDR3 here is CASSQDYAPEQFF. For the CDR3, the DNA is TGTGCCAGCAGCCAAGATTACGCGCCTGAGCAGTTCTTC.

V is TRBV10-3 and J is TRBJ2-7; possible D gene TRBD2, 7 bases. CDR3 size: 12 residues. From germline, CDR1 is ENHRY and CDR2 SYGVKD. Trimming shortened V by 11 bases and J by 4 bases, and 15 bases separated the two germline ends. CDR3 nucleotides: TGTGCCGTCCAGGGAGGGGGATACGAGCAGTACTTC. Encoded protein: CAVQGGGYEQYF.